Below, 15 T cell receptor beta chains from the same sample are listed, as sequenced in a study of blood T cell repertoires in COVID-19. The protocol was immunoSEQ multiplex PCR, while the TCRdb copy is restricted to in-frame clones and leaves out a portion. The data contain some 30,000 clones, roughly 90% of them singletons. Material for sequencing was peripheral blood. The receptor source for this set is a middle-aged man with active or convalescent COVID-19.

CDR3 region: CASSQTPLQGQYF. CDR3 DNA: TGCGCCAGCAGCCAGACGCCTCTACAGGGTCAGTACTTC. The genes are TRBV4-3 and TRBJ2-5; D is perhaps TRBD1 (6 bases). CDR1 is LGHNA and CDR2 is YSLEER in the germline V gene. V gave up 3 bases and J gave up 11 bases, with 16 bases separating them. The CDR3 has 13 amino acids.

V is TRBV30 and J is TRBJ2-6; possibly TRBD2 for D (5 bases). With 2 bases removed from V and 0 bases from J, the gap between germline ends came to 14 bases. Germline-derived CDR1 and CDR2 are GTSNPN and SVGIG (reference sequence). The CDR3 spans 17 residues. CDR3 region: CAWSRGRTYSGANVLTF. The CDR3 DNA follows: TGTGCCTGGAGTCGGGGAAGGACCTACTCTGGGGCCAACGTCCTGACTTTC.

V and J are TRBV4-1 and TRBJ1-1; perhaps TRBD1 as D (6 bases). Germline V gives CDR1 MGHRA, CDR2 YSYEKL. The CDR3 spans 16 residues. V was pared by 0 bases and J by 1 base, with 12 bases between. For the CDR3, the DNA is TGCGCCAGCAGCCAAGATCTCGGGACAACGAACACTGAAGCTTTCTTT. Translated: CASSQDLGTTNTEAFF.

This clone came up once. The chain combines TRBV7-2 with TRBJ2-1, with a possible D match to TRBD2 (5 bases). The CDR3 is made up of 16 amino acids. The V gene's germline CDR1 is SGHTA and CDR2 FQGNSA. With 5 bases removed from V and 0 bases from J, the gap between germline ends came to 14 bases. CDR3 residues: CASSAQLGGSYNEQFF. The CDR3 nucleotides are TGTGCCAGCAGCGCCCAACTAGGTGGCTCCTACAATGAGCAGTTCTTC.

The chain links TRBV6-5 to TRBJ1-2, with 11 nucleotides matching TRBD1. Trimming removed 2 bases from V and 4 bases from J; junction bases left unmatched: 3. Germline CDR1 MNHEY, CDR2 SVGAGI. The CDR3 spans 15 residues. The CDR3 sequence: CASSYGQGAGYGYTF. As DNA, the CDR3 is TGTGCCAGCAGTTACGGACAGGGGGCAGGCTATGGCTACACCTTC.

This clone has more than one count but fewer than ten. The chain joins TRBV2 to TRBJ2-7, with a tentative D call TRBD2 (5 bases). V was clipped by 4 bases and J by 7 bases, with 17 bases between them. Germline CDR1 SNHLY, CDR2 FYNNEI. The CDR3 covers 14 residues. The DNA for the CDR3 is TGTGCCAGCAGTGCGGAGGAGGTTATGGGAGAGCAGTACTTC. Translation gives CASSAEEVMGEQYF.

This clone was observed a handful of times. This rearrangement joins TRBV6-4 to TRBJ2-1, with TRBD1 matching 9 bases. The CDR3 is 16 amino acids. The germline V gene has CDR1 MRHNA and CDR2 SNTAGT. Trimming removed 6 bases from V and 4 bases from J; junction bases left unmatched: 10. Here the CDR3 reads CASSPTGQGFYNEQFF. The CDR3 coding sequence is TGTGCCAGCAGCCCGACCGGACAGGGGTTTTACAATGAGCAGTTCTTC.

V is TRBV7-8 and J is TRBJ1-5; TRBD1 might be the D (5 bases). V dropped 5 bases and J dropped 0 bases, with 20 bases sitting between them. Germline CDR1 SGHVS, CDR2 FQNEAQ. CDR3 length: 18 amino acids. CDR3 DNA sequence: TGTGCCAGCAGCCTGTTCGGAGGGGACTTCAATAGCAATCAGCCCCAGCATTTT. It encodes CASSLFGGDFNSNQPQHF.

The CDR3 spells CASSPGLNYGYTF. For the CDR3, the DNA is TGTGCCAGTAGCCCGGGATTAAACTATGGCTACACCTTC. The chain combines TRBV19 with TRBJ1-2; D remains ambiguous. CDR1 is LNHDA and CDR2 is SQIVND in the germline V gene (reference sequence). Between the trimmed V and J ends, which lost 6 bases and 2 bases, there was a span of 10 bases. The CDR3 runs to 13 residues.

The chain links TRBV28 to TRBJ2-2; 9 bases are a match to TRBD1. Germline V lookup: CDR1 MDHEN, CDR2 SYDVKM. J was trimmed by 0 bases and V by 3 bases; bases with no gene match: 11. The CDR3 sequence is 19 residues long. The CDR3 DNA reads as TGTGCCAGCAGTTTGAACAGGGGGCACTGGGACCCGAACACCGGGGAGCTGTTTTTT. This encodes CASSLNRGHWDPNTGELFF.

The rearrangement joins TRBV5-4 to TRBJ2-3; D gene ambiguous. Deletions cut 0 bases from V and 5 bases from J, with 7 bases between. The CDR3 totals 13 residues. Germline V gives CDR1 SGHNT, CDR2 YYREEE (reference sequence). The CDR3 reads CASSLGIKDTQYF. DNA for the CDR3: TGTGCCAGCAGCTTGGGTATTAAAGATACGCAGTATTTT.

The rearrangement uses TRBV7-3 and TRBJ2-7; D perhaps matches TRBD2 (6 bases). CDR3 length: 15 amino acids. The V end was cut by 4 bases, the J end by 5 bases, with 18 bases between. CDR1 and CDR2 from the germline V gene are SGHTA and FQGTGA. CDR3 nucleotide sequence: TGTGCCAGCAGCTCAGCCGGGGGTAGTTGGAACGAGCAGTACTTC. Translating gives CASSSAGGSWNEQYF.

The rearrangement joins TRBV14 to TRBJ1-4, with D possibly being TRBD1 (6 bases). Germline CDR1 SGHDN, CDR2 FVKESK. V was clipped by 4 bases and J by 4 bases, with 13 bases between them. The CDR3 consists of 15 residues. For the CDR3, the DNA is TGTGCCAGCAGCCCCCAACAGGGTGGTAATGAAAAACTGTTTTTT. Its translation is CASSPQQGGNEKLFF.

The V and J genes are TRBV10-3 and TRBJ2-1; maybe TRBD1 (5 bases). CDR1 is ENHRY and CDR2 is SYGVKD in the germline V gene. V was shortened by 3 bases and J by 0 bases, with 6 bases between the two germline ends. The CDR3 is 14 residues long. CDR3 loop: CAISETGSYNEQFF. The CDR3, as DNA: TGTGCCATCAGTGAAACAGGCTCCTACAATGAGCAGTTCTTC.

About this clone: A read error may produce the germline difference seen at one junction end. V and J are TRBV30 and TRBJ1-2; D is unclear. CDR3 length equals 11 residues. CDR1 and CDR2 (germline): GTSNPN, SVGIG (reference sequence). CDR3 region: CAWSVQTPVLF. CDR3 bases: TGTGCCTGGAGTGTACAAACACCAGTTCTCTTC.